The 27 T cell receptor beta chains presented below share a single source sample, sequenced in a study of regulatory T cells in long-lasting Graves disease. Time point reported: newly diagnosed GD, antithyroid drugs for less than 3 months. Isolated PBMC RNA provided the starting material for the TCR library. Arm-PCR of CDR3 regions and iRepertoire HTBI primers were the basis on which TCR beta libraries were built. From the multiplex PCR reads, TCRdb called clonotypes with MiXCR, one entry per CDR3 protein. The sample has 400,000 to 500,000 distinct CDR3 sequences, 12% to 15% seen once. These records were also assigned to another study, of T cells in Graves' hyperthyroidism and ophthalmopathy.

Sequencing used peripheral blood mononuclear cells (PBMCs), obtained at new diagnosis, from a patient treated with antithyroid drugs. These receptors were obtained from a woman between 45 and 65 years old with Graves disease.

Here the CDR3 reads CSARASGRGSYEQYF. The CDR3 DNA reads as TGCAGTGCTAGAGCTAGCGGGAGGGGGAGCTACGAGCAGTACTTC. The chain has TRBV20-1 and TRBJ2-7; 12 bases line up with TRBD2. The V gene's germline CDR1 is DFQATT and CDR2 SNEGSKA (reference sequence). V was clipped by 1 base and J by 3 bases; unmatched bases: 4. The CDR3 spans 15 residues.

In this sample, this clonotype turned up a few times. The chain is built from TRBV29-1 and TRBJ2-1, with TRBD2 matching over 10 bases. CDR1 SQVTM and CDR2 ANQGSEA come from the germline V gene. The CDR3 loop spans 16 amino acids. The V and J ends lost 6 bases and 0 bases, in that order; junction bases with no gene match: 8. CDR3 amino acids: CSVASSGSDSYNEQFF. In DNA, the CDR3 is TGCAGCGTCGCTTCTAGCGGGAGCGACTCCTACAATGAGCAGTTCTTC.

In its sample, this clonotype was seen a few times. V gene TRBV6-5 combines with J gene TRBJ2-5; the D gene is possibly TRBD1 (5 bases). V gave up 2 bases and J gave up 5 bases, with 12 bases separating them. Germline CDR1 and CDR2: MNHEY and SVGAGI. This CDR3 is built from 14 residues. The CDR3 bases are TGTGCCAGCAGTTACGGGGCGTACTCGGAGACCCAGTACTTC. This translates into CASSYGAYSETQYF.

This clonotype was observed at least ten times. CDR3 residues: CASNAGTSEYF. The CDR3 nucleotides read TGTGCCAGCAATGCCGGGACTTCGGAGTACTTC. The chain uses TRBV28 and TRBJ2-7, with D perhaps matching TRBD2 (6 bases). This CDR3 contains 11 residues. Germline values: CDR1 MDHEN, CDR2 SYDVKM. Between the trimmed V and J ends, which lost 7 bases and 11 bases, there was a span of 15 bases.

This clonotype was counted ten times or more. The J gene is TRBJ2-5, the V gene TRBV5-4; the match to TRBD1 covers 7 bases. Germline V gene lookup returns CDR1 SGHNT and CDR2 YYREEE (reference sequence). There are 14 residues in the CDR3. V was clipped by 3 bases and J by 2 bases; unmatched bases: 4. In DNA, the CDR3 is TGTGCCAGCAGCTCGGGGACAGATCAAGAGACCCAGTACTTC. It yields the protein CASSSGTDQETQYF.

A remark on this clonotype: One end of the junction does not line up with germline, which may come from a read error. This sequence joins TRBV6-4 and TRBJ1-3, with D hard to call. The CDR3 is 14 residues long. Germline assignment: CDR1 MRHNA and CDR2 SNTAGT. CDR3: CASSYSWRVDTIYF. The CDR3, as DNA: TGTGCCAGCAGTTACTCATGGAGGGTGGACACCATATATTTT.

The chain couples TRBV19 to TRBJ1-5, with unresolved D. The V and J ends lost 3 bases and 6 bases respectively, with 6 bases between them. The CDR3 totals 12 residues. Germline CDR1 is LNHDA and CDR2 is SQIVND (reference sequence). The CDR3 DNA follows: TGTGCCAGTAGTATGGATGTTCAGCCCCAGCATTTT. This sequence encodes CASSMDVQPQHF.

This clonotype was observed a handful of times. J is TRBJ2-7 and V is TRBV27; 7 bases match TRBD2. V shed 7 bases and J 3 bases; nucleotides not matched to a gene: 9. Germline V gene lookup returns CDR1 MNHEY and CDR2 SMNVEV (reference sequence). The CDR3 runs to 14 residues. The CDR3 spells CASIKSGTFYEQYF. CDR3 nucleotides: TGTGCCAGCATCAAAAGCGGGACTTTCTACGAGCAGTACTTC.

A remark on this clonotype: The CDR3 does not end in the conserved phenylalanine or tryptophan, so this is likely a read error. The chain links TRBV27 to TRBJ2-1; D could derive from TRBD1 or TRBD2 (5 bases each). The CDR3 runs 16 residues. The V end was cut by 0 bases, the J end by 5 bases, with 14 bases between. From germline, CDR1 is MNHEY and CDR2 SMNVEV (reference sequence). The CDR3 protein is CASSLSPRGNNNEQFS. CDR3 sequence (DNA): TGTGCCAGCAGTTTATCCCCACGGGGCAACAACAATGAGCAGTTCTCC.

This rearrangement joins TRBV4-1 to TRBJ2-1; no reliable D call. The CDR3 runs to 13 residues. Germline CDR1 MGHRA, CDR2 YSYEKL. V was cut by 0 bases and J by 6 bases, with 6 bases left in between. The CDR3 here is CASSQDSGNEQFF. CDR3 DNA sequence: TGCGCCAGCAGCCAAGACTCTGGCAATGAGCAGTTCTTC.

This clonotype has a count of ten or more. V and J are TRBV9 and TRBJ1-3; maybe TRBD1 (5 bases). The CDR3 spans 16 residues. The V gene's germline CDR1 is SGDLS and CDR2 YYNGEE. Trimming left V 3 bases short and J 4 bases short, with 17 bases between. Here the CDR3 reads CASSAGQGELGNTIYF. The CDR3 bases are TGTGCCAGCAGCGCCGGTCAGGGAGAGCTCGGAAACACCATATATTTT. The full variable domain, in which reference TRBV9 and TRBJ1-3 provide the parts outside the CDR3, is DSGVTQTPKHLITATGQRVTLRCSPRSGDLSVYWYQQSLDQGLQFLIQYYNGEERAKGNILERFSAQQFPDLHSELNLSSLELGDSALYFCASSAGQGELGNTIYFGEGSWLTVV.

This clonotype was counted many times. The V gene is TRBV29-1, the J gene TRBJ2-3; TRBD1 matches at 8 bases. V was clipped by 5 bases and J by 4 bases; unmatched bases: 5. Germline CDR1 reads SQVTM; CDR2 reads ANQGSEA. This CDR3 is built from 13 residues. The CDR3 is CSVIQQGADTQYF. In DNA, the CDR3 is TGCAGCGTTATACAACAGGGGGCAGATACGCAGTATTTT.

In its sample, this clonotype was seen many times. The chain combines TRBV12-3 or TRBV12-4 with TRBJ1-3; TRBD1 matches 7 bases. The CDR3 length is 15 residues. V shed 7 bases, J shed 0 bases, and the junction held 6 bases outside the gene matches. In DNA, the CDR3 is TGTGCCAGCACCGGACAGGACTTCTCTGGAAACACCATATATTTT. Protein product: CASTGQDFSGNTIYF.

This clonotype has a count of ten or more. V and J are TRBV20-1 and TRBJ2-5; 7 bases line up with TRBD2. V gave up 0 bases and J gave up 0 bases; unmatched junction bases: 4. The CDR3 is 15 residues long. Germline-derived CDR1 and CDR2 are DFQATT and SNEGSKA (reference sequence). The CDR3 nucleotides are TGCAGTGCTAGAGACTCGCGGGGGTACCAAGAGACCCAGTACTTC. Its translation: CSARDSRGYQETQYF.

This clonotype was counted at least ten times. This rearrangement joins TRBV28 to TRBJ2-2; 7 nucleotides line up with TRBD2. Trimming cost V 7 bases and J 6 bases; bases outside gene matches: 20. CDR3 length: 18 residues. Germline-derived CDR1 and CDR2 are MDHEN and SYDVKM. The CDR3 sequence: CASNGLVLSRLGSGELFF. The CDR3 DNA is TGTGCCAGCAACGGACTAGTTTTGAGCAGGTTGGGGTCCGGGGAGCTGTTTTTT.

This clonotype was picked up a small number of times. V and J are TRBV30 and TRBJ1-5, with TRBD1 identical over 10 bases. V shed 1 base, J shed 3 bases, and the junction held 6 bases outside the gene matches. The CDR3 loop spans 16 amino acids. CDR1 is GTSNPN, CDR2 SVGIG, per germline (reference sequence). This CDR3 reads CAWSGPGTGDNQPQHF. CDR3 DNA: TGTGCCTGGAGTGGTCCCGGGACAGGGGACAATCAGCCCCAGCATTTT.

This clonotype was seen a few times. The chain links TRBV12-3 or TRBV12-4 to TRBJ1-5, with no clear D. Trimming shortened V by 4 bases and J by 0 bases, and 10 bases separated the two germline ends. This CDR3 spans 15 amino acids. CDR3 in amino acids: CASSSRENSNQPQHF. CDR3 bases: TGTGCCAGCAGTTCGAGGGAAAATAGCAATCAGCCCCAGCATTTT.

There are many counts of this clonotype. The CDR3 spells CASSLRTGSTDTQYF. The DNA of the CDR3 is TGTGCCAGCAGCTTGCGGACAGGGAGCACAGATACGCAGTATTTT. This rearrangement joins TRBV7-3 to TRBJ2-3; TRBD1 matches 8 bases. The germline V gene encodes CDR1 SGHTA and CDR2 FQGTGA. The J segment lost 0 bases and the V segment lost 3 bases, leaving 2 bases of the junction unmatched. CDR3 length: 15 amino acids.

In the case of this clonotype: A much larger clone sits a single nucleotide away, making a read error possible. V gene TRBV28 combines with J gene TRBJ1-2; D remains unclear. Germline CDR1 MDHEN, CDR2 SYDVKM. CDR3 length: 13 residues. This CDR3 reads CASNPGLGIGYAF. For the CDR3, the DNA is TGTGCCAGCAACCCCGGGCTCGGAATTGGCTACGCCTTC.

This clonotype has ten or more counts. The chain uses TRBV6-1 and TRBJ2-4; 9 bases match TRBD2. CDR3 length equals 16 residues. After removal of 4 bases from V and 0 bases from J, the junction contained 4 bases not matched to a gene. Germline assignment: CDR1 MNHNS and CDR2 SASEGT. The chain's CDR3 is CASSGLAEIAKNIQYF. CDR3 DNA: TGTGCCAGCAGTGGACTAGCGGAAATAGCCAAAAACATTCAGTACTTC.

The chain carries TRBV6-1 and TRBJ2-7; 7 bases fit TRBD2. CDR1 and CDR2 from the germline V gene are MNHNS and SASEGT. This CDR3 has 14 amino acids. V lost 6 bases, J lost 2 bases, and 7 bases stayed unmatched. The CDR3 reads CASRVRDYPYEQYF. For the CDR3, the DNA is TGTGCCAGCAGGGTCCGGGACTACCCCTACGAGCAGTACTTC.

This clonotype was seen repeatedly, ten times or more. This chain links TRBV28 with TRBJ1-1, with 8 positions matching TRBD1. Looked up from germline, CDR1 is MDHEN and CDR2 is SYDVKM. J gave up 5 bases and V 2 bases, and 10 bases lay outside the gene matches. CDR3 length equals 16 residues. CDR3 nucleotide sequence: TGTGCCAGCAGTTTAGACACCATTCAGGGGGCTACTGAAGCTTTCTTT. Amino acid sequence: CASSLDTIQGATEAFF. The variable domain in full, with the rest retrieved from reference TRBV28 and TRBJ1-1, is DVKVTQSSRYLVKRTGEKVFLECVQDMDHENMFWYRQDPGLGLRLIYFSYDVKMKEKGDIPEGYSVSREKKERFSLILESASTNQTSMYLCASSLDTIQGATEAFFGQGTRLTVV.

V and J are TRBV28 and TRBJ2-2; 14 bases are shared with TRBD2. Trimming removed 6 bases from V and 6 bases from J; junction bases left unmatched: 12. The length of the CDR3 is 18 residues. From germline, CDR1 is MDHEN and CDR2 SYDVKM. The CDR3: CASRGQGLAGDRAGELFF. The CDR3 nucleotides read TGTGCCAGCAGGGGTCAGGGACTAGCGGGAGATCGGGCCGGGGAGCTGTTTTTT.

Ten or more counts support this clonotype. The gene calls are TRBV7-3 and TRBJ2-3; 14 bases align to TRBD2. V trimming: 4 bases; J trimming: 6 bases; junction bases outside the gene matches: 9. The CDR3 spans 17 residues. Germline CDR1 reads SGHTA; CDR2 reads FQGTGA. CDR3 DNA: TGTGCCAGCAGCTCCCGACTAGCGGGAGGGCAGGGGGATACGCAGTATTTT. Translating gives CASSSRLAGGQGDTQYF. The full variable domain, completed using reference TRBV7-3 and TRBJ2-3, is GAGVSQTPSNKVTEKGKYVELRCDPISGHTALYWYRQSLGQGPEFLIYFQGTGAADDSGLPNDRFFAVRPEGSVSTLKIQRTERGDSAVYLCASSSRLAGGQGDTQYFGPGTRLTVL.

This clonotype was detected many times. V and J are TRBV28 and TRBJ1-1; 7 bases agree with TRBD1. This CDR3 comprises 16 residues. The germline gives CDR1 MDHEN, CDR2 SYDVKM. V lost 3 bases to trimming and J lost 3 bases; unmatched junction nucleotides: 10. For the CDR3, the DNA is TGTGCCAGCAGTTTGCACACAGGGGTGAAGTACACTGAAGCTTTCTTT. Its protein is CASSLHTGVKYTEAFF.

This clonotype is a singleton in its sample. V gene TRBV2 combines with J gene TRBJ1-3; D is ambiguous. Germline assignment: CDR1 SNHLY and CDR2 FYNNEI. The V end was cut by 2 bases, the J end by 0 bases, with 5 bases between. This CDR3 has 14 amino acids. The CDR3: CASSEIISGNTIYF. CDR3 bases: TGTGCCAGCAGTGAAATTATCTCTGGAAACACCATATATTTT.

This clonotype was recorded a few times. The chain recombines TRBV19 with TRBJ2-1, with 10 bases fitting TRBD1. The CDR3 has 16 amino acids. With V trimmed by 3 bases and J by 6 bases, 8 bases remained unmatched. Germline-derived CDR1 and CDR2 are LNHDA and SQIVND (reference sequence). The DNA for the CDR3 is TGTGCCAGTAGTATTCTGGGGGACAGGGGAGTCAATGAGCAGTTCTTC. It specifies CASSILGDRGVNEQFF.